These 8 T cell receptor beta chains originate from one sample sequenced in a study of cytomegalovirus exposure and HLA in healthy donors. The PCR had 60 Vbeta and 13 Jbeta primers. TCRdb's table, derived via immunoSEQ multiplex PCR, lists solely in-frame clones and lacks some. There are 70,000 to 90,000 clones in the sample; roughly 61% occur only once, and approximately 16% lies in the top ten. Sequencing was carried out using PBMCs. These receptors all come from a woman aged 40-49 years in good health and CMV-seropositive.

The chain is built from TRBV5-1 and TRBJ1-4, with D unresolved. The CDR3 loop spans 14 amino acids. The germline V and J ends were trimmed by 0 bases and 7 bases, with 10 bases remaining between them. Germline V CDR1 and CDR2: SGHRS, YFSETQ. The CDR3 is CASSLVMGGEKLFF. Here the CDR3 DNA reads TGCGCCAGCAGCTTGGTAATGGGAGGTGAAAAACTGTTTTTT.

For the CDR3, the DNA is TGTGCCAGCACCCAGGGACTAGCGGGCACAGATACGCAGTATTTT. Translated, it gives CASTQGLAGTDTQYF. The genes are TRBV2 and TRBJ2-3, with 11 positions matching TRBD2. This CDR3 has 15 amino acids. The V gene end was trimmed by 7 bases and the J gene end by 1 base; junction bases not matched to a gene: 4. CDR1 is SNHLY, CDR2 FYNNEI, per germline. The full variable domain, with the rest looked up from reference TRBV2 and TRBJ2-3, is EPEVTQTPSHQVTQMGQEVILRCVPISNHLYFYWYRQILGQKVEFLVSFYNNEISEKSEIFDDQFSVERPDGSNFTLKIRSTKLEDSAMYFCASTQGLAGTDTQYFGPGTRLTVL.

The chain combines TRBV5-4 with TRBJ2-3; D gene ambiguous. The V end lost 0 bases, the J end lost 4 bases, and 12 bases lay between the germline ends. CDR1 is SGHNT, CDR2 YYREEE, per germline (reference sequence). The CDR3 runs 15 residues. In nucleotides, the CDR3 is TGTGCCAGCAGCTTGGATTCTTTGCGTCCAGATACGCAGTATTTT. It encodes CASSLDSLRPDTQYF.

The rearrangement uses TRBV5-1 and TRBJ1-4, with D possibly TRBD1 on 5 matching bases. Per the germline V gene, CDR1 is SGHRS and CDR2 is YFSETQ. The ends were cut back, 0 bases at V and 2 bases at J, with 8 bases in the middle. This CDR3 has 15 amino acids. The CDR3 bases are TGCGCCAGCAGCTTGGGGGGGGAGACTAATGAAAAACTGTTTTTT. Its protein is CASSLGGETNEKLFF.

The genes are TRBV5-1 and TRBJ1-2, with TRBD1 identical over 11 bases. The germline V gene has CDR1 SGHRS and CDR2 YFSETQ. Unmatched junction bases numbered 6, after V lost 4 bases and J lost 4 bases. The CDR3 totals 15 residues. The CDR3 protein is CASSTWTGGGYGYTF. CDR3 sequence (DNA): TGCGCCAGCAGCACCTGGACAGGGGGCGGCTATGGCTACACCTTC.

The chain joins TRBV5-4 to TRBJ1-2; D is uncertain. V dropped 1 base and J dropped 7 bases, with 17 bases sitting between them. CDR1 and CDR2 (germline): SGHNT, YYREEE (reference sequence). This CDR3 has 15 residues. This chain's CDR3 is CASSLWETRTRGYTF. The DNA for the CDR3 is TGTGCCAGCAGCTTGTGGGAGACAAGGACGCGTGGCTACACCTTC. The full variable domain, with the rest looked up from reference TRBV5-4 and TRBJ1-2, is ETGVTQSPTHLIKTRGQQVTLRCSSQSGHNTVSWYQQALGQGPQFIFQYYREEENGRGNFPPRFSGLQFPNYSSELNVNALELDDSALYLCASSLWETRTRGYTFGSGTRLTVV.

The CDR3: CAWSAMQEKLFF. For the CDR3, the DNA is TGTGCCTGGAGTGCGATGCAGGAAAAACTGTTTTTT. This sequence joins TRBV30 and TRBJ1-4; D is unclear. V was cut by 1 base and J by 8 bases, with 8 bases left in between. Per the germline V gene, CDR1 is GTSNPN and CDR2 is SVGIG (reference sequence). This CDR3 spans 12 amino acids.

This chain links TRBV10-3 with TRBJ1-5, with D perhaps TRBD1 (5 bases). The germline CDR1 and CDR2 sequences are ENHRY and SYGVKD. The CDR3 extends over 14 amino acids. The ends were cut back, 4 bases at V and 0 bases at J, with 7 bases in the middle. For the CDR3, the DNA is TGTGCCATCAGTGGTGACAGTAGCAATCAGCCCCAGCATTTT. It translates to CAISGDSSNQPQHF.